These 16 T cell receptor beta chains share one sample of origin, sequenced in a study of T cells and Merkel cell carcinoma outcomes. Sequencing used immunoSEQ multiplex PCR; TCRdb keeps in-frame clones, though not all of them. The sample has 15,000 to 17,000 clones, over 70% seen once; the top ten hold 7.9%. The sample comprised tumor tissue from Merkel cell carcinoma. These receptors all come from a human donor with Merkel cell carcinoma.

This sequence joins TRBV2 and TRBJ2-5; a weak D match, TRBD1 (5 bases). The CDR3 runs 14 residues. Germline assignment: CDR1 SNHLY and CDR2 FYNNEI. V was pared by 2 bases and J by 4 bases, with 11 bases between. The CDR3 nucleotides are TGTGCCAGCAGTGAAAAGGGGAATCGAGAGACCCAGTACTTC. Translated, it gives CASSEKGNRETQYF.

CDR3 in DNA: TGCAGCGTTGAACCTAGCGGGAGGGTTTACACAGATACGCAGTATTTT. Translated: CSVEPSGRVYTDTQYF. This chain links TRBV29-1 with TRBJ2-3; TRBD2 matches at 12 bases. From germline, CDR1 is SQVTM and CDR2 ANQGSEA. The CDR3 sequence is 16 residues long. Trimming at V came to 2 bases and at J to 2 bases, leaving 5 bases not matched to a gene.

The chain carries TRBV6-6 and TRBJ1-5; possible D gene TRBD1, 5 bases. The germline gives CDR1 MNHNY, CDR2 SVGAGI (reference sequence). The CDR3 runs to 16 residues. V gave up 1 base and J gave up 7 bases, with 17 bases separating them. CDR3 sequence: CASSYFVGGGGQPQHF. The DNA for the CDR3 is TGTGCCAGCAGTTACTTTGTTGGGGGGGGTGGCCAGCCCCAGCATTTT.

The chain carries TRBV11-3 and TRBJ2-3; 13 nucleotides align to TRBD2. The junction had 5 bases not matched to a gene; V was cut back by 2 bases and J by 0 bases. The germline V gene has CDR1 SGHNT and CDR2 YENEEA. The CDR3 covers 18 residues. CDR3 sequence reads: CASSLKLAGGESTDTQYF. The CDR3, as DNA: TGTGCCAGCAGCTTAAAACTAGCGGGGGGGGAGAGCACAGATACGCAGTATTTT.

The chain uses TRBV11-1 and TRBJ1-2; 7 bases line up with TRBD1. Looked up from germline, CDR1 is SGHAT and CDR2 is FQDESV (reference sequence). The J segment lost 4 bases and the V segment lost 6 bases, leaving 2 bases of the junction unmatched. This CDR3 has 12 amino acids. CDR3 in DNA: TGTGCCAGCAGGGGGGACAGCTATGGCTACACCTTC. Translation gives CASRGDSYGYTF.

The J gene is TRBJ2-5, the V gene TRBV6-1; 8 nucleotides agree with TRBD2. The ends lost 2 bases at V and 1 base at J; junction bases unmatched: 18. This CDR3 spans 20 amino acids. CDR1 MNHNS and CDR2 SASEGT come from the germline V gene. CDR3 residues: CASSEWIEVVAGPLQETQYF. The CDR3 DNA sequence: TGTGCCAGCAGTGAATGGATCGAGGTGGTAGCGGGACCCCTCCAAGAGACCCAGTACTTC.

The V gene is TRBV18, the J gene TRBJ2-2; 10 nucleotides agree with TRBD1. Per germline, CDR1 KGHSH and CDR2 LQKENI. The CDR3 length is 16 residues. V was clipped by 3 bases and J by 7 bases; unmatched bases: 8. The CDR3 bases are TGTGCCAGCTCACCCTGGACAGGGGGGACGATCGGGGAGCTGTTTTTT. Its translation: CASSPWTGGTIGELFF.

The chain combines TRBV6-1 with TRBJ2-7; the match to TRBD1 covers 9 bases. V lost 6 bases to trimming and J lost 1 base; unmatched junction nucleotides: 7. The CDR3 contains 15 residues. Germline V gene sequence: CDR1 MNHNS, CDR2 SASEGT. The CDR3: CASSKGQGASYEQYF. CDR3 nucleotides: TGTGCCAGCAGCAAGGGACAGGGCGCATCCTACGAGCAGTACTTC.

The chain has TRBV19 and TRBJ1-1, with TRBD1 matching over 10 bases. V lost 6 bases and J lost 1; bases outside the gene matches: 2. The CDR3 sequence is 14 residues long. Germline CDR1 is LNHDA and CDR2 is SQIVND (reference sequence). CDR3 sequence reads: CASRWDRGNTEAFF. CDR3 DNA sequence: TGTGCCAGTAGGTGGGACAGGGGGAACACTGAAGCTTTCTTT.

CDR3 coding DNA: TGTGCCAGCCCGGAAGCGGAAGATACGCAGTATTTT. The encoded protein is CASPEAEDTQYF. The chain uses TRBV27 and TRBJ2-3; weak D call: TRBD2 (5 bases). The CDR3 consists of 12 residues. The V gene lost 8 bases and the J gene lost 5 bases, with 11 bases spanning the gap. CDR1 is MNHEY and CDR2 is SMNVEV in the germline V gene (reference sequence).

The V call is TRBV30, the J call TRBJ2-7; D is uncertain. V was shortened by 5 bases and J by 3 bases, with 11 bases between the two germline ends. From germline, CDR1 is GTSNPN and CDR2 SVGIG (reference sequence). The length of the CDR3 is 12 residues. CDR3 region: CAWGTQSYEQYF. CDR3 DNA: TGTGCCTGGGGAACACAGAGCTACGAGCAGTACTTC.

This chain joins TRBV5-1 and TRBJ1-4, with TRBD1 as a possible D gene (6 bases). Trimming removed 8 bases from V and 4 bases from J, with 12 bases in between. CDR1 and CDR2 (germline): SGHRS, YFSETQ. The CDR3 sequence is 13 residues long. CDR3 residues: CASKGGLNEKLFF. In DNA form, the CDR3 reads TGCGCCAGTAAGGGGGGACTTAATGAAAAACTGTTTTTT.

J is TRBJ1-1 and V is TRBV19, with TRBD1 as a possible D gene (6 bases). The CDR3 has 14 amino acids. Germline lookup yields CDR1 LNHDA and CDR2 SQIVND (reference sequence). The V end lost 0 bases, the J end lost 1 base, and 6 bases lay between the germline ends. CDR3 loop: CASSIDRGNTEAFF. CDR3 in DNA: TGTGCCAGTAGTATAGACAGGGGGAACACTGAAGCTTTCTTT.

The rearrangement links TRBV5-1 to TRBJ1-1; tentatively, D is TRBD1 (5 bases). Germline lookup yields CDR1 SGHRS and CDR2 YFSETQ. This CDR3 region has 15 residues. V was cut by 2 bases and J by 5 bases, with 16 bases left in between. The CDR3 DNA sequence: TGCGCCAGCAGCTTCAGTATGGGGGGGAGGACTGAAGCTTTCTTT. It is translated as CASSFSMGGRTEAFF.

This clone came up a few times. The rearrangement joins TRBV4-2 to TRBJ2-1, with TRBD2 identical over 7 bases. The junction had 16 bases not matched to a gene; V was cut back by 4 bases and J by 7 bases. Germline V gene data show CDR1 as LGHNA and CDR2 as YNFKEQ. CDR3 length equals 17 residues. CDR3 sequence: CASSPLRGGKYTNEQFF. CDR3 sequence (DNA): TGTGCCAGCAGCCCGCTCCGGGGAGGGAAGTACACAAATGAGCAGTTCTTC.

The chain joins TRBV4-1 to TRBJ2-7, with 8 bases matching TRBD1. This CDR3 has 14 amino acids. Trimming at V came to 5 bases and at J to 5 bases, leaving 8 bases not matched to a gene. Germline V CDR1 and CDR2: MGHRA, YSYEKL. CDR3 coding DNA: TGCGCCAGCAGCGGACAGGGATTCATCCACGAGCAGTACTTC. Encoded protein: CASSGQGFIHEQYF.